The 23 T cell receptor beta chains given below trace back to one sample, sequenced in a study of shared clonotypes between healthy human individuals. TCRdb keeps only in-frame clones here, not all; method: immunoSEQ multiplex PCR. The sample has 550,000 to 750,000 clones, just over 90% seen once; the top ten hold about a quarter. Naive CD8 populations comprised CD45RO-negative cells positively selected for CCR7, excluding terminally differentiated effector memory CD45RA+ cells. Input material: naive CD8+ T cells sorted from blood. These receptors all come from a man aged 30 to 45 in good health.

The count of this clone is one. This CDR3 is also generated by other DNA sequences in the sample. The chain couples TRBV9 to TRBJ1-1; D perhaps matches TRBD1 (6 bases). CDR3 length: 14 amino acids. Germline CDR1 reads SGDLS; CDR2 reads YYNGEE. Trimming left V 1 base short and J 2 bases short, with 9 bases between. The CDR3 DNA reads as TGTGCCAGCAGCGTACGGGGGGGCAACACTGAAGCTTTCTTT. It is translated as CASSVRGGNTEAFF.

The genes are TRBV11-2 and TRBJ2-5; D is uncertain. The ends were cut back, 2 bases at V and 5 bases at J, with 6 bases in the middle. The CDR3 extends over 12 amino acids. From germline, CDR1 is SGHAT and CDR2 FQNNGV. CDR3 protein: CASSLSLETQYF. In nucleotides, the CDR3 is TGTGCCAGCAGCTTATCACTTGAGACCCAGTACTTC.

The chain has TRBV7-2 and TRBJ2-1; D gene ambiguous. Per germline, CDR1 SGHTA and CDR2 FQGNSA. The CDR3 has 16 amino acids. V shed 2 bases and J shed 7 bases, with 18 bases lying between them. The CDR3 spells CASSLYWAEQINEQFF. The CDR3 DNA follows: TGTGCCAGCAGCTTATACTGGGCAGAACAGATTAATGAGCAGTTCTTC.

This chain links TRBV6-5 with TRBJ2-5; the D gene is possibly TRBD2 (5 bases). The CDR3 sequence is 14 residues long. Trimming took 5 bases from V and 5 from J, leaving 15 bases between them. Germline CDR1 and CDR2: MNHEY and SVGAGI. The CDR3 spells CASSPDWERETQYF. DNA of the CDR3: TGTGCCAGCAGTCCGGACTGGGAGAGGGAGACCCAGTACTTC.

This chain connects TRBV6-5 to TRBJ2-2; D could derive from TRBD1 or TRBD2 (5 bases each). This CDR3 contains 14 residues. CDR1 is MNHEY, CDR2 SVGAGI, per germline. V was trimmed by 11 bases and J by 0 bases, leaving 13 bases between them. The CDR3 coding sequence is TGTGCCGCAGCAGGGACGGCGAACACCGGGGAGCTGTTTTTT. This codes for CAAAGTANTGELFF.

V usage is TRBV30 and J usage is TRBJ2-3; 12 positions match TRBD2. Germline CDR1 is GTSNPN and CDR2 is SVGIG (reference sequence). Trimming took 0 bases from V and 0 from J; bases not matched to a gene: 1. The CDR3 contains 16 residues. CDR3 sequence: CAWSVGTSGSTDTQYF. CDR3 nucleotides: TGTGCCTGGAGTGTCGGGACTAGCGGGAGCACAGATACGCAGTATTTT. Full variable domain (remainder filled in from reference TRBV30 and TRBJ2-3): SQTIHQWPATLVQPVGSPLSLECTVEGTSNPNLYWYRQAAGRGLQLLFYSVGIGQISSEVPQNLSASRPQDRQFILSSKKLLLSDSGFYLCAWSVGTSGSTDTQYFGPGTRLTVL.

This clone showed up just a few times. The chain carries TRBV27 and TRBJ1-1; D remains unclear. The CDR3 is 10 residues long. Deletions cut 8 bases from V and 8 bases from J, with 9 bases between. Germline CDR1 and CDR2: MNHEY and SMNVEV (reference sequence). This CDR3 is CASGSMEAFF. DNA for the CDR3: TGTGCCAGCGGCAGCATGGAAGCTTTCTTT.

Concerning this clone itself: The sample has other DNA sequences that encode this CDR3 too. The CDR3 here is CASKGGYNEQFF. In DNA, the CDR3 is TGTGCCAGCAAGGGGGGCTACAATGAGCAGTTCTTC. The chain is built from TRBV2 and TRBJ2-1; D could derive from TRBD1 or TRBD2 (6 bases each). The germline V gene has CDR1 SNHLY and CDR2 FYNNEI. The CDR3 covers 12 residues. V lost 7 bases and J lost 3, with 7 bases in between.

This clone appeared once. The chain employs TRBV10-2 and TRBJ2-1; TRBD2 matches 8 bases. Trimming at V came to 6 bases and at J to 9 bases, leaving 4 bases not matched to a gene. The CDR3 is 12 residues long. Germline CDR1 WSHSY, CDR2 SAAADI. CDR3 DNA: TGCGCCAGCAGAGCGGGAGAGGTTGAGCAGTTCTTC. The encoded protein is CASRAGEVEQFF.

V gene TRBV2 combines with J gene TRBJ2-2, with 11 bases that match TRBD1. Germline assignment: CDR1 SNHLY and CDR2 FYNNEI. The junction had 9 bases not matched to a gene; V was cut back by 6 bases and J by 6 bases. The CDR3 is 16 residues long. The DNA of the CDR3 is TGTGCCAGCAGCGATCCGGGACAGGGGGTCGCCGGGGAGCTGTTTTTT. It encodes CASSDPGQGVAGELFF.

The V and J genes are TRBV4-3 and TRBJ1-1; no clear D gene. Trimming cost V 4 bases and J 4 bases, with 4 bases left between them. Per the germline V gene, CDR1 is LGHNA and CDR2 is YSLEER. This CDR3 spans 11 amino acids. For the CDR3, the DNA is TGCGCCAGCAGCCGTGGCACTGAAGCTTTCTTT. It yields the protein CASSRGTEAFF.

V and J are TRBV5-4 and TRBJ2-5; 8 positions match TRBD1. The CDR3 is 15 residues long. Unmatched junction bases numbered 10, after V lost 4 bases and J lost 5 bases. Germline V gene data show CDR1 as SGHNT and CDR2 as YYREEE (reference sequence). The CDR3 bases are TGTGCCAGCAGCGAGGCCGGGACAGGATGGGAGACCCAGTACTTC. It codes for CASSEAGTGWETQYF.

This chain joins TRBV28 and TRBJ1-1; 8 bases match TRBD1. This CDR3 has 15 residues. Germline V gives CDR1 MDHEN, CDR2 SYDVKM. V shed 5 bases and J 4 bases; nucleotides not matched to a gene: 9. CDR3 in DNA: TGTGCCAGCAGTAAAGGTCCAGGGGGCGGCACTGAAGCTTTCTTT. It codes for CASSKGPGGGTEAFF.

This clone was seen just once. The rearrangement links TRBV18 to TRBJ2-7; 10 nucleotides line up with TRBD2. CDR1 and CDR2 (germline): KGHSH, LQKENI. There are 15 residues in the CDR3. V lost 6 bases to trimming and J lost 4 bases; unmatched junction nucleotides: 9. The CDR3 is CASSPGQREGYEQYF. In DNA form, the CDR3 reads TGTGCCAGCTCCCCGGGGCAGCGGGAGGGATACGAGCAGTACTTC.

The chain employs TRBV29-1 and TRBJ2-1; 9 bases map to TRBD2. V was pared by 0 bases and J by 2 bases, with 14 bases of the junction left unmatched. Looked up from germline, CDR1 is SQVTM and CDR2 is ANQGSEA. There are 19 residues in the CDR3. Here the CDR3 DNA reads TGCAGCGTTGAAGAAGTGGGTATTAGCGGGAGATTAACCTACAATGAGCAGTTCTTC. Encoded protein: CSVEEVGISGRLTYNEQFF.

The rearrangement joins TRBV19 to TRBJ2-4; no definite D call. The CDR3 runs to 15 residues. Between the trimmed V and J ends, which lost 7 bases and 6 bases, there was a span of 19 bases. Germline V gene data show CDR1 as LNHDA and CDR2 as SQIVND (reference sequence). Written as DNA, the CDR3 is TGTGCCAGTAATGGGGAAACCAGTTTCGGAAACATTCAGTACTTC. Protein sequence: CASNGETSFGNIQYF.

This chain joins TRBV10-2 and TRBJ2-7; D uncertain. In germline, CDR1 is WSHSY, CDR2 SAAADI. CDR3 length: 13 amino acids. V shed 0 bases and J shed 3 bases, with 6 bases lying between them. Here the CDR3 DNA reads TGCGCCAGCAGTGAGTCGGGAAGCTACGAGCAGTACTTC. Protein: CASSESGSYEQYF.

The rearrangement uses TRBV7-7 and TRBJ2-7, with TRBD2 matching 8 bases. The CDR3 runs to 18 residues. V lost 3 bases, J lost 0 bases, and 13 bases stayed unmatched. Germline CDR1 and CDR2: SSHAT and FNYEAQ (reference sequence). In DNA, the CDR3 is TGTGCCAGCAGCTTTAGGCCCTTAGGAGCGGGAGACTCCTACGAGCAGTACTTC. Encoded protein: CASSFRPLGAGDSYEQYF.

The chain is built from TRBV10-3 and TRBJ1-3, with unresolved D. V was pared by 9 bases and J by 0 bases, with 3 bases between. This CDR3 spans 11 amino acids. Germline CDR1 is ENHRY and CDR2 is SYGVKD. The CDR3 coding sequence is TGTGCCATTGACTCTGGAAACACCATATATTTT. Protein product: CAIDSGNTIYF.

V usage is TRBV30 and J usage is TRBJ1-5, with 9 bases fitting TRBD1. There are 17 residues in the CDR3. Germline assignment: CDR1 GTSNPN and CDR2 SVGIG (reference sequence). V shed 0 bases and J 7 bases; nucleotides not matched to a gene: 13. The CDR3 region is CAWSVHGAGTGSQPQHF. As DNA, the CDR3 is TGTGCCTGGAGTGTACATGGGGCCGGGACAGGGTCGCAGCCCCAGCATTTT.

The CDR3 DNA follows: TGTGCCAGCAGTTTATCGATGACTAGCGGAGGGGAGGATACGCAGTATTTT. Protein sequence: CASSLSMTSGGEDTQYF. J is TRBJ2-3 and V is TRBV27; 9 bases are a match to TRBD2. There are 17 residues in the CDR3. Trimming removed 0 bases from V and 6 bases from J; junction bases left unmatched: 10. The germline V gene has CDR1 MNHEY and CDR2 SMNVEV (reference sequence).

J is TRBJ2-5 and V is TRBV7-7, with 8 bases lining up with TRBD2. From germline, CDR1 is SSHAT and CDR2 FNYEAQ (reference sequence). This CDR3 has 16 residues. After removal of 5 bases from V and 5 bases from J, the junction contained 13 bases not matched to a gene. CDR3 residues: CASSPGSGGRWETQYF. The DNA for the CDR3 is TGTGCCAGCAGCCCCGGGAGCGGGGGCCGGTGGGAGACCCAGTACTTC.

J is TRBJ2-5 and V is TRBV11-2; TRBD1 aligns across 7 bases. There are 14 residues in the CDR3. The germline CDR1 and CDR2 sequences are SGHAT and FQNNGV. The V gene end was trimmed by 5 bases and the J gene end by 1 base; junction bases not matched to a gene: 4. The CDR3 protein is CASSPGTVQETQYF. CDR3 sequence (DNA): TGTGCCAGCAGCCCAGGGACAGTCCAAGAGACCCAGTACTTC.